These T cell receptor beta chains were read from a single sample in a study of cytomegalovirus exposure and HLA in healthy donors. The method was immunoSEQ multiplex PCR; TCRdb's version includes in-frame clones alone and lacks a portion of them. The sample comprises about 81,000 clones, over 65% of which are singletons, and under 3% rests with the top ten. What was sequenced was PBMCs. All receptors come from a man aged 45-65 years in good health and CMV-seropositive. Both conserved end residues are part of each CDR3. A D gene is named only where the DNA matches it firmly. Where a row states a size, it is once, few, many or the class of an expanded clone; other rows omit it.

clone size	V gene	D gene	J gene	CDR3 DNA	CDR3 protein
once	TRBV6-5	.	TRBJ1-5	TGTGCCAGCAGCGAAACAGCGGGCGTGGGGCAGCCCCAGCATTTT	CASSETAGVGQPQHF
.	TRBV11-3	.	TRBJ1-3	TGTGCCAGCGGGAGGCAGGGATCGGGAGGAAACACCATATATTTT	CASGRQGSGGNTIYF
.	TRBV18	.	TRBJ1-6	TGTGCCAGCTCACCAACTGGCTCCTATAATTCACCCCTCCACTTT	CASSPTGSYNSPLHF
.	TRBV5-6	TRBD1	TRBJ2-4	TGTGCCAGCAGCCTAACAGGGGTAGGCAAAAACAGTCAGTACTTC	CASSLTGVGKNSQYF
.	TRBV7-9	.	TRBJ1-5	TGTGCCAGCAGCTCATACAGGGACGGCAATCAGCCCCAGCATTTT	CASSSYRDGNQPQHF
.	TRBV7-7	.	TRBJ2-1	TGTGCTAGCAGCTTTGGGGCGTCCTACAATGAGCAGTTCTTC	CASSFGASYNEQFF
.	TRBV29-1	TRBD1	TRBJ2-6	TGCAGCGTTCTTGACAGGGCTGGGGCCAACGGCCTGACTTTC	CSVLDRAGANGLTF
few	TRBV6-1	.	TRBJ1-5	TGTGCCAGCAGTGAAGCGGGCAGAGGGAAATATAGCAATCAGCCCCAGCATTTT	CASSEAGRGKYSNQPQHF
.	TRBV5-6	TRBD1	TRBJ1-5	TGTGCCAGCAGCCTTGGGACAGGGGGTGCTAACGGCAATCAGCCCCAGCATTTT	CASSLGTGGANGNQPQHF
few	TRBV6-5	.	TRBJ1-2	TGTGCCAGCAGCGTCACACGGGACACTTATGGCTACACCTTC	CASSVTRDTYGYTF
once	TRBV4-2	.	TRBJ2-7	TGTGCCAGCAGCCATTCCGTAGAGAGGCCCGAGCAGTACTTC	CASSHSVERPEQYF
.	TRBV5-6	.	TRBJ2-7	TGTGCCAGCAGCTCGATCGGGGTGTACGAGCAGTACTTC	CASSSIGVYEQYF
.	TRBV4-1	.	TRBJ2-5	TGCGCCAGCAGCCCCCTAGGGAAAGCGGGCCAAGAGACCCAGTACTTC	CASSPLGKAGQETQYF
few	TRBV5-1	TRBD2	TRBJ2-3	TGCGCCAGCTCTTCCGGGACTAGCGGGAGGGCAGATACGCAGTATTTT	CASSSGTSGRADTQYF
.	TRBV4-3	TRBD1	TRBJ2-5	TGCGCCAGCGGCCAACAATGGGACAGGGGTAAAGAGACCCAGTACTTC	CASGQQWDRGKETQYF
once	TRBV25-1	TRBD2	TRBJ2-3	TGTGCCAGCAGGGGGACTAGCGGGAGCACAGATACGCAGTATTTT	CASRGTSGSTDTQYF